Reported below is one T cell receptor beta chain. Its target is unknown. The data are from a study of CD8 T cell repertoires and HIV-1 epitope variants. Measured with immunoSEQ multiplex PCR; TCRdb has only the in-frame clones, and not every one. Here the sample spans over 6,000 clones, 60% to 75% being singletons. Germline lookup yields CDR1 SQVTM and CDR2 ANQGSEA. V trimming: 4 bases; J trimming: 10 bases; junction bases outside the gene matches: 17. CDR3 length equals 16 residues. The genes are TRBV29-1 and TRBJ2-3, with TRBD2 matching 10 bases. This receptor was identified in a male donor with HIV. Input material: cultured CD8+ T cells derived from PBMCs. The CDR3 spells CSVVHPSGRRVWSQYF. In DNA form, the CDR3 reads TGCAGCGTTGTTCACCCTAGCGGGAGAAGGGTCTGGTCGCAGTATTTT.